What follows are 7 T cell receptor beta chains derived from one specimen sequenced in a study of control samples from healthy donors and cancer patients. Some clones are missing from TCRdb's copy, which holds only in-frame ones; the method was immunoSEQ multiplex PCR. The repertoire consists of 85,000 to 110,000 clones, with 75% to 90% occurring once and the leading ten covering approximately 19%. Sequenced material: PBMCs. These receptors were taken from a man in his sixties with lung cancer.

The V gene is TRBV5-1, the J gene TRBJ2-7; 10 bases agree with TRBD2. With V trimmed by 1 base and J by 2 bases, 6 bases remained unmatched. The CDR3 extends over 16 amino acids. Germline V lookup: CDR1 SGHRS, CDR2 YFSETQ. The CDR3 DNA sequence: TGCGCCAGCAGCTTGAGCGGGGGGGCGATAACCTACGAGCAGTACTTC. It translates to CASSLSGGAITYEQYF.

The CDR3 DNA sequence: TGTGCCAGCAGTGAAGTAGGCCATGAGGGACTGTTTTTT. Translated, it gives CASSEVGHEGLFF. This rearrangement joins TRBV6-1 to TRBJ1-4; D gene unclear. Trimming left V 1 base short and J 13 bases short, with 13 bases between. The CDR3 is made up of 13 amino acids. Germline CDR1 MNHNS, CDR2 SASEGT.

The gene calls are TRBV5-5 and TRBJ1-1; tentative D call: TRBD1 (5 bases). Germline values: CDR1 SGHKS, CDR2 YYEKEE (reference sequence). The ends were cut back, 4 bases at V and 5 bases at J, with 9 bases in the middle. The CDR3 sequence is 12 residues long. The CDR3 reads CASSPGGTEAFF. CDR3 DNA sequence: TGTGCCAGCAGCCCCGGGGGTACTGAAGCTTTCTTT.

The chain has TRBV18 and TRBJ2-2, with 7 nucleotides matching TRBD1. The V and J ends lost 0 bases and 1 base, in that order; junction bases with no gene match: 2. Germline assignment: CDR1 KGHSH and CDR2 LQKENI. This CDR3 region has 16 residues. This CDR3 reads CASSPPGGLNTGELFF. DNA of the CDR3: TGTGCCAGCTCACCACCAGGGGGCTTGAACACCGGGGAGCTGTTTTTT.

This clone has just one count. The rearrangement uses TRBV12-5 and TRBJ1-1; 7 bases line up with TRBD1. With V trimmed by 5 bases and J by 4 bases, 4 bases remained unmatched. The germline V gene encodes CDR1 LGHNT and CDR2 FRNRAP. The CDR3 consists of 13 residues. In DNA, the CDR3 is TGTGCTAGTGGTCTCACAGGGGTCACTGAAGCTTTCTTT. Protein sequence: CASGLTGVTEAFF. The whole variable domain, filled in from reference TRBV12-5 and TRBJ1-1, reads DARVTQTPRHKVTEMGQEVTMRCQPILGHNTVFWYRQTMMQGLELLAYFRNRAPLDDSGMPKDRFSAEMPDATLATLKIQPSEPRDSAVYFCASGLTGVTEAFFGQGTRLTVV.

This clone was detected once. This chain uses TRBV27 with TRBJ1-5; possible D gene TRBD1, 6 bases. The V gene's germline CDR1 is MNHEY and CDR2 SMNVEV (reference sequence). The CDR3 consists of 15 residues. Trimming left V 7 bases short and J 6 bases short, with 19 bases between. This chain's CDR3 is CASTSIAGGSQPQHF. DNA for the CDR3: TGTGCCAGCACCTCGATTGCGGGGGGCAGTCAGCCCCAGCATTTT.

This rearrangement joins TRBV5-4 to TRBJ2-2, with 8 bases identical to TRBD1. Trimming took 3 bases from V and 2 from J; bases not matched to a gene: 3. The CDR3 is 15 amino acids. CDR1 and CDR2 (germline): SGHNT, YYREEE (reference sequence). This CDR3 reads CASSSGQVNTGELFF. The CDR3 DNA reads as TGTGCCAGCAGCTCGGGACAGGTTAACACCGGGGAGCTGTTTTTT.